Described below is a single T cell receptor beta chain sequence and its context. The antigen remains unidentified. These data are taken from a study of cytomegalovirus exposure and HLA in healthy donors. V shed 7 bases and J 3 bases; nucleotides not matched to a gene: 8. Germline assignment: CDR1 SNHLY and CDR2 FYNNEI. The CDR3 consists of 15 residues. General study findings and limits: Later analysis reportedly placed an Asian-associated ancestry cluster below the roughly 670-donor mean in N-insertions. In a later analysis, DRB1 alleles had the most associated TCRs; HLA-C alleles the fewest. The majority of CMV-associated TCR beta chains were reported as apparently HLA-restricted in a later analysis. In the analysis, some V segments, TRBV6-2 and TRBV6-3 included, were excluded as indistinguishable.

The primer mix had 60 Vbeta and 13 Jbeta primers. The table came from immunoSEQ multiplex PCR; TCRdb's copy has only in-frame clones and leaves some out. The top ten hold 1.8% of the sample, which has 200,000 to 250,000 clones, more than 65% seen once. The sequencing sample was made of PBMCs. The sequence was collected from a woman in her 30s in good health and CMV-seronegative. The chain uses TRBV2 and TRBJ2-3; 9 bases match TRBD2. The CDR3 is CASTAGLAGTDTQYF. For the CDR3, the DNA is TGTGCCAGCACAGCGGGACTAGCCGGGACAGATACGCAGTATTTT. Full variable domain (missing parts from reference TRBV2 and TRBJ2-3): EPEVTQTPSHQVTQMGQEVILRCVPISNHLYFYWYRQILGQKVEFLVSFYNNEISEKSEIFDDQFSVERPDGSNFTLKIRSTKLEDSAMYFCASTAGLAGTDTQYFGPGTRLTVL.